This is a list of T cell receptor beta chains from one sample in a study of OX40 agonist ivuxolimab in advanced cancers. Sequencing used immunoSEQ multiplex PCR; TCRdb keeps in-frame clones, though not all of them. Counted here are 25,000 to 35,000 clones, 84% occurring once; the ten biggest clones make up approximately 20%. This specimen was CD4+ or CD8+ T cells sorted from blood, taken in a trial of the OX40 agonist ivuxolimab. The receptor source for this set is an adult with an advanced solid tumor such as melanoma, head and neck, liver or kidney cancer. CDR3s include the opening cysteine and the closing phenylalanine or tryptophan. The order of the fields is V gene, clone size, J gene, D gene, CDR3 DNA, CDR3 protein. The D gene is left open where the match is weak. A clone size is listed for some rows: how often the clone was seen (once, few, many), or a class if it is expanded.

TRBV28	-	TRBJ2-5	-	TGTGCCAGCAGTTTGGTGGAGGCAGAGACCCAGTACTTC	CASSLVEAETQYF
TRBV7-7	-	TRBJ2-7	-	TGTGCTAGCAGCTTAAGCGAGGGCTACGAGCAGTACTTC	CASSLSEGYEQYF
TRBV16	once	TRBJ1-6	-	TGTGCCAGCAGCCAGAGGTCACCCCTCCACTTT	CASSQRSPLHF
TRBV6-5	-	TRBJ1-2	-	TGTGCCAGCAGAAGCCCCTATGGCTACACCTTC	CASRSPYGYTF
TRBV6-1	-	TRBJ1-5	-	TGTGCCAGCACGGCGACAGGAAAGAATCAGCCCCAGCATTTT	CASTATGKNQPQHF
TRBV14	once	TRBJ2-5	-	TGTGCCAGCAGCCCTCCTATCGGGGAGGGGGTTCTGGAGACCCAGTACTTC	CASSPPIGEGVLETQYF
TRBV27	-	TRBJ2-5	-	TGTGCCAGCAGACGGGGCGCAGAAGAGACCCAGTACTTC	CASRRGAEETQYF
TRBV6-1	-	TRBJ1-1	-	TGTGCCAGCAGAGGGACGTCTGAAGCTTTCTTT	CASRGTSEAFF
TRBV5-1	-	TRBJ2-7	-	TGCGCCAGCAGCTGGGTCCCGGCGGATCGCGAGCAGTACTTC	CASSWVPADREQYF
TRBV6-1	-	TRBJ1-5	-	TGTGCCAGCAGTGAAGAGGGGAATCAGCCCCAGCATTTT	CASSEEGNQPQHF
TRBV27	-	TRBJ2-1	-	TGTGCCAGCAGTTTCATACCTCCCATTTACAATGAGCAGTTCTTC	CASSFIPPIYNEQFF
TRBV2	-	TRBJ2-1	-	TGTGCCAGCCTAGCAGGGGGGAAGGAGCAGTTCTTC	CASLAGGKEQFF
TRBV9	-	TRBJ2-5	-	TGTGCCAGCAGCGGTGACGGCGACCTTCAAGAGACCCAGTACTTC	CASSGDGDLQETQYF
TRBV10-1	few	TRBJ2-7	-	TGCGCCAGCAGTGAAGCAGGGACGAGAGACGAGCAGTACTTC	CASSEAGTRDEQYF
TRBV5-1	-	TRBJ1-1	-	TGCGCCAGCAGCTTGGTAGGTAGGGAGTACGCTGAAGCTTTCTTT	CASSLVGREYAEAFF
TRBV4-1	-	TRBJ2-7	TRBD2	TGCGCCAGCAGCCAAGGGGATCGGCTAGCGGGGACGCTAACCTACGAGCAGTACTTC	CASSQGDRLAGTLTYEQYF
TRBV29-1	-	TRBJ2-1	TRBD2	TGCAGCGTTGAAGGGACTAGCGGCTCCTACAATGAGCAGTTCTTC	CSVEGTSGSYNEQFF
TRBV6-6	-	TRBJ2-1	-	TGTGCCAGCAATCCAGAGGGGGAAGATGAGCAGTTCTTC	CASNPEGEDEQFF
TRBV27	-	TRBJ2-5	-	TGTGCCAGCAGTTTCATCCCACCGGGGGAGACCCAGTACTTC	CASSFIPPGETQYF
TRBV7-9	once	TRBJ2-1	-	TGTGCCAGCAGCTTAGCGCTTCAGGTCTACAATGAGCAGTTCTTC	CASSLALQVYNEQFF
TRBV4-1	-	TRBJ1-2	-	TGCGCCAGCAGCCAACGGCAGGGAGTGGATGGCTACACCTTC	CASSQRQGVDGYTF
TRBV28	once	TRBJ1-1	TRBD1	TGTGCCAGCAGCCATACCAGGGGGCGCGGGGCTACTGAAGCTTTCTTT	CASSHTRGRGATEAFF
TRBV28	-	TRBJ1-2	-	TGTGCCAGCAGTTCCTTTCGGGCAGGCCCTGATGGCTACACCTTC	CASSSFRAGPDGYTF
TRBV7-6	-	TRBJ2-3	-	TGTGCCAGCAGCTTGGGAACAGATACGCAGTATTTT	CASSLGTDTQYF
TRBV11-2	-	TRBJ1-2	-	TGTGCCAGCAGCCTACTCTCACGAGCCGGCTACACCTTC	CASSLLSRAGYTF
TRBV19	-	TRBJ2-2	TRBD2	TGTGCCAGTAGTACCGGCCCTAGCGGCCAAGAGGGGAACACCGGGGAGCTGTTTTTT	CASSTGPSGQEGNTGELFF
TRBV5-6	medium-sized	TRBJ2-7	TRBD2	TGTGCCAGCAGCTTTGGGACTAGCGCCTACGAGCAGTACTTC	CASSFGTSAYEQYF
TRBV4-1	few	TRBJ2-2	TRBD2	TGCGCCAGCAGCCGGGGAGGGGGGGAGCTGTTTTTT	CASSRGGGELFF
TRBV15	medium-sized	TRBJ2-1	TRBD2	TGTGCCACCAGCACTACCCTTGGGACCCCAGACGGGGCTAGCGGGAAATACAATGAGCAGTTCTTC	CATSTTLGTPDGASGKYNEQFF
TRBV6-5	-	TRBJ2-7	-	TGTGCCAGCAGTTACTCGAACGGCGAGCAGTACTTC	CASSYSNGEQYF
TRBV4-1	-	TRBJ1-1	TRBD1	TGCGCCAGCAGCCAGAACAGACAGGGAGGGAACACTGAAGCTTTCTTT	CASSQNRQGGNTEAFF
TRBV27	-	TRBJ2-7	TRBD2	TGTGCCAGCAGTTTATCGAAAAGCGGGAGCTCCTACGAGCAGTACTTC	CASSLSKSGSSYEQYF
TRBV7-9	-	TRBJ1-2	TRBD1	TGTGCCAGCTTAAAAACAGGGGAATATGGCTACACCTTC	CASLKTGEYGYTF
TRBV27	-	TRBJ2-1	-	TGTGCCAGCAGTCTTAGCGGAGACTACAATGAGCAGTTCTTC	CASSLSGDYNEQFF
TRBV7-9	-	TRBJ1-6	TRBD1	TGTGCCAGCAGCGCAACAGGGGGATCACCCCTCCACTTT	CASSATGGSPLHF
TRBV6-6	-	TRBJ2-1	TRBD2	TGTGCCAGCAGTAGGAGGGAGGGGTACAATGAGCAGTTCTTC	CASSRREGYNEQFF
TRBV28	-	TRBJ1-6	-	TGTGCCAGCAGTTTTGATGGGAGAGGATCACCCCTCCACTTT	CASSFDGRGSPLHF
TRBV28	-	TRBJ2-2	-	TGTGCCAGCAATCCGGTTAACACCGGGGAGCTGTTTTTT	CASNPVNTGELFF
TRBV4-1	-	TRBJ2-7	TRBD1	TGCGCCAGCAGCCACCCGGGACAGGGTTTCTATGAGCAGTACTTC	CASSHPGQGFYEQYF
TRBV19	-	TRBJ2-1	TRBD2	TGTGCCAGTAGTATAGCTAGCGGGGGCGGTAATGAGCAGTTCTTC	CASSIASGGGNEQFF
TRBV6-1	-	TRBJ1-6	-	TGTGCCAGCAGTGAAGAAGACAGGATGCATAATTCACCCCTCCACTTT	CASSEEDRMHNSPLHF
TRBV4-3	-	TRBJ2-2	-	TGCGCCAGCAGCCAAGAGAGAGGGATAAAAGTCGGGGAGCTGTTTTTT	CASSQERGIKVGELFF
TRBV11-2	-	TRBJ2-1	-	TGTGCCAGCAGCTTAGGGTCGGGCGCGGAGCAGTTCTTC	CASSLGSGAEQFF
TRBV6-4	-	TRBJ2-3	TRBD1	TGTGCCAGCAGTGAAACGACAGGGGTAGATACGCAGTATTTT	CASSETTGVDTQYF
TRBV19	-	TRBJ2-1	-	TGTGCCAGTAGCCCACTTGGCGGCGAGCAGTTCTTC	CASSPLGGEQFF
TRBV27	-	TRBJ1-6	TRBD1	TGTGCCAGCAGTTTCGGACAGGAGAATTCACCCCTCCACTTT	CASSFGQENSPLHF
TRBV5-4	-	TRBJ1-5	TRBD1	TGTGCCAGCAGCCAGGGGGAACAGCCCCAGCATTTT	CASSQGEQPQHF
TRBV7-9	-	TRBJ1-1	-	TGTGCCAGCAGCCAAGGGGGGGGTGAAGCTTTCTTT	CASSQGGGEAFF
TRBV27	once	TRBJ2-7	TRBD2	TGTGCCAGCAGTTCCGTCTTTGCGGGGGGCTCGTTCTACGAGCAGTACTTC	CASSSVFAGGSFYEQYF
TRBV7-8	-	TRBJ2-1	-	TGTGCCAGCAGCCCCGTGGGTGGGACCTACAATGAGCAGTTCTTC	CASSPVGGTYNEQFF
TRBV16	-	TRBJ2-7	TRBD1	TGTGCCAGCAGCCCCCGGGACAGGGGGCATCCCTACGAGCAGTACTTC	CASSPRDRGHPYEQYF
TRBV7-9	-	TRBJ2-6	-	TGTGCCAGCCGGGCAGGATACTCTGGGGCCAACGTCCTGACTTTC	CASRAGYSGANVLTF
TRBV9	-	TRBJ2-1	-	TGTGCCAGCAGCGTAGAGGCCGGCGGATCGGTAGAGCAGTTCTTC	CASSVEAGGSVEQFF
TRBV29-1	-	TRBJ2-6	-	TGCAGCGTTGTTATGGCCGGGGCCAACGTCCTGACTTTC	CSVVMAGANVLTF
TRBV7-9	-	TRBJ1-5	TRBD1	TGTGCCAGCAGCTTTCAGGGGGCAGGCCAGCCCCAGCATTTT	CASSFQGAGQPQHF
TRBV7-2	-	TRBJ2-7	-	TGTGCCAGCAGCTTAGCTGAGGGTGTTATCTACGAGCAGTACTTC	CASSLAEGVIYEQYF
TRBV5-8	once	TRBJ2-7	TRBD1	TGTGCCAGCAGCTTACCCTCAGGGACAGGGGGATCCTACGAGCAGTACTTC	CASSLPSGTGGSYEQYF
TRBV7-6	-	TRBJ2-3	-	TGTGCCAGCAGCTTAGGCCTAGATGCAGATACGCAGTATTTT	CASSLGLDADTQYF
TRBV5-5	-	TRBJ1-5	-	TGTGCCAGCGGGTTGGGGGACAATCAGCCCCAGCATTTT	CASGLGDNQPQHF